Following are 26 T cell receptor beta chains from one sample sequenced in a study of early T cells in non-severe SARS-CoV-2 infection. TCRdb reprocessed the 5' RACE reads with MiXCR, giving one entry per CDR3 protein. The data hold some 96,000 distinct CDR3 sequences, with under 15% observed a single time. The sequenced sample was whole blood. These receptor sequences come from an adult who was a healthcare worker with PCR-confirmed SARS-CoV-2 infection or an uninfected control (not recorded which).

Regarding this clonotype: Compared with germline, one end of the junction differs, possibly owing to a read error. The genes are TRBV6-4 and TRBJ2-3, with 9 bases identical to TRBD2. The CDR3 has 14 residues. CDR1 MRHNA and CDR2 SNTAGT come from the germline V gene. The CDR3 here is CASSRGTSTDTQYF. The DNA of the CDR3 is TGTGCCAGCAGTCGGGGGACTAGCACCGATACGCAGTATTTT.

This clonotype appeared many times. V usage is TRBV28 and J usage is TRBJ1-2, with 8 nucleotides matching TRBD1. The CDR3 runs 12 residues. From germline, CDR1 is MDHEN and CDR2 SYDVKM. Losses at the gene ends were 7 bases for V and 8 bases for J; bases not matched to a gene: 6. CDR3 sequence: CASKDRAKGYTF. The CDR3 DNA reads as TGTGCCAGCAAGGACAGGGCAAAGGGCTACACCTTC.

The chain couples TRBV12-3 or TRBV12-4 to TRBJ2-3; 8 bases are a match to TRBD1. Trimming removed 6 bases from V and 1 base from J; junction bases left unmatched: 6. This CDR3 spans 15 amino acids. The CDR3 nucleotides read TGTGCCAGCAGCAACAGGGGGATGGGCACAGATACGCAGTATTTT. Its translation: CASSNRGMGTDTQYF.

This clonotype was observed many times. CDR3 protein: CASSLATGQGSNSPLHF. DNA of the CDR3: TGTGCCAGCAGTTTGGCCACCGGACAGGGGTCTAATTCACCCCTCCACTTT. The V and J genes are TRBV27 and TRBJ1-6; TRBD1 matches 9 bases. The CDR3 runs 17 residues. Germline CDR1 and CDR2: MNHEY and SMNVEV (reference sequence). The trim removed 3 bases at V and 6 bases at J, leaving 9 bases unmatched.

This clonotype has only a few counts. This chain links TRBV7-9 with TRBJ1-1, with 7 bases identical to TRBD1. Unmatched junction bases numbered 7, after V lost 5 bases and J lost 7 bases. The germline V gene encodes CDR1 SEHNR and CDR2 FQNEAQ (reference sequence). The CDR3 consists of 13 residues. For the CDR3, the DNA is TGTGCCAGCAGCCCCAGGGGGGAGGGTGAAGCTTTCTTT. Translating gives CASSPRGEGEAFF.

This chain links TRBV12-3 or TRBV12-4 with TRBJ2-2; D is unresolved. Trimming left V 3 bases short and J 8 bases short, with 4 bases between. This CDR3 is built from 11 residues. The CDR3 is CASSFLGELFF. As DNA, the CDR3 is TGTGCCAGCAGTTTTTTGGGGGAGCTGTTTTTT.

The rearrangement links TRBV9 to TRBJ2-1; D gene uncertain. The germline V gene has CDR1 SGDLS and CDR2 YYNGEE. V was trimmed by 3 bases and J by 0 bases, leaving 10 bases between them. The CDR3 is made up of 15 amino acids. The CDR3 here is CASSAGFHSYNEQFF. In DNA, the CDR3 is TGTGCCAGCAGCGCAGGATTCCACTCCTACAATGAGCAGTTCTTC.

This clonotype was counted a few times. CDR3: CSVGDSPNTEAFF. As DNA, the CDR3 is TGCAGCGTTGGGGACAGTCCGAACACTGAAGCTTTCTTT. The gene calls are TRBV29-1 and TRBJ1-1; TRBD1 aligns across 7 bases. V shed 4 bases and J 1 base; nucleotides not matched to a gene: 3. The germline V gene encodes CDR1 SQVTM and CDR2 ANQGSEA. The CDR3 has 13 amino acids.

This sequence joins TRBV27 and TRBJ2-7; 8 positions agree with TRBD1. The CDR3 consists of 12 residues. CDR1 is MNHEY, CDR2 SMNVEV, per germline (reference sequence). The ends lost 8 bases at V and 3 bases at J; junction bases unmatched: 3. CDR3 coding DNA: TGTGCCAGCCGGGACAGGAACTACGAGCAGTACTTC. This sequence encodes CASRDRNYEQYF.

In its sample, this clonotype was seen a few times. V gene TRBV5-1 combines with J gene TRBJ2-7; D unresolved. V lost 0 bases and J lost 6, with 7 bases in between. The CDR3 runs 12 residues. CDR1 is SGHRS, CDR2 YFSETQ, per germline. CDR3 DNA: TGCGCCAGCAGCTTGGATTTAAGCGAGCAGTACTTC. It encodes CASSLDLSEQYF.

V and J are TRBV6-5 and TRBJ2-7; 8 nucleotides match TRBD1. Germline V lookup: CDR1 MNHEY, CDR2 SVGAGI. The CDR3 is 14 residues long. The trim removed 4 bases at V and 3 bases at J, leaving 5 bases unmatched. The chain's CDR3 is CASSSRGQVYEQYF. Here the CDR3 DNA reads TGTGCCAGCAGTTCCCGGGGACAGGTCTACGAGCAGTACTTC.

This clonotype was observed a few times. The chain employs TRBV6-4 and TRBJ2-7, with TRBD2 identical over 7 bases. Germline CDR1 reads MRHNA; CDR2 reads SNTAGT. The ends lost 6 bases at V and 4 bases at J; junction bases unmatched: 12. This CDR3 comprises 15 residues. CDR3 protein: CASSGDYPAGYEQYF. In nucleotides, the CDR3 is TGTGCCAGCAGCGGGGACTACCCGGCCGGGTACGAGCAGTACTTC.

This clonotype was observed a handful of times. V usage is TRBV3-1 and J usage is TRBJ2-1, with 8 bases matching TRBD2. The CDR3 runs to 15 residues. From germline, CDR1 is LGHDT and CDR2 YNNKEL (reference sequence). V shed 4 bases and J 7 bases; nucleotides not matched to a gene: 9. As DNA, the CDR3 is TGTGCCAGCAGCCCAAGTCCGGGAGGGTTAAATGAGCAGTTCTTC. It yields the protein CASSPSPGGLNEQFF.

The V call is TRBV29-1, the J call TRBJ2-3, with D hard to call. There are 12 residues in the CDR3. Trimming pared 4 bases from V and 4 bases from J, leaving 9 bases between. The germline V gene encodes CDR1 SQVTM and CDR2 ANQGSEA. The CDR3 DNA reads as TGCAGCGTTGTCAAGGACGCAGATACGCAGTATTTT. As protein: CSVVKDADTQYF.

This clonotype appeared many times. The CDR3 spells CASTEKSKQFF. CDR3 nucleotide sequence: TGTGCCAGCACTGAAAAGTCTAAGCAGTTCTTC. The rearrangement links TRBV28 to TRBJ2-1, with unresolved D. The V gene's germline CDR1 is MDHEN and CDR2 SYDVKM. The CDR3 loop spans 11 amino acids. V lost 7 bases to trimming and J lost 11 bases, with 12 bases between them.

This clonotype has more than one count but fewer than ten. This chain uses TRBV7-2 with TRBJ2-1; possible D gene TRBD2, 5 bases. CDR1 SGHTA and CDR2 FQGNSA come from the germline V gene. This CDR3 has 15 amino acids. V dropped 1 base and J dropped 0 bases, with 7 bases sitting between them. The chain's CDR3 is CASSLGGRSYNEQFF. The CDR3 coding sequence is TGTGCCAGCAGCTTAGGAGGGCGCTCCTACAATGAGCAGTTCTTC. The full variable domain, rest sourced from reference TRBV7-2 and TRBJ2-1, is GAGVSQSPSNKVTEKGKDVELRCDPISGHTALYWYRQSLGQGLEFLIYFQGNSAPDKSGLPSDRFSAERTGGSVSTLTIQRTQQEDSAVYLCASSLGGRSYNEQFFGPGTRLTVL.

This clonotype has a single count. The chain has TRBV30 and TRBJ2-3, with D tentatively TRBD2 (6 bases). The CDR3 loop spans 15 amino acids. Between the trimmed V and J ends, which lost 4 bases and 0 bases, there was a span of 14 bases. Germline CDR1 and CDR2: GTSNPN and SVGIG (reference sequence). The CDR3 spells CAWTSAPSSTDTQYF. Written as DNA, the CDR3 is TGTGCCTGGACTAGCGCACCCTCTAGCACAGATACGCAGTATTTT.

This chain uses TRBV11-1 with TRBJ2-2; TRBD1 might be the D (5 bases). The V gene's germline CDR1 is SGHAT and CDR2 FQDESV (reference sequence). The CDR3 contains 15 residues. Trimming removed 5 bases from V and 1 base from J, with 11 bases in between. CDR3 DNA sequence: TGTGCCAGCAGCCGCCGACAGCTGAACACCGGGGAGCTGTTTTTT. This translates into CASSRRQLNTGELFF.

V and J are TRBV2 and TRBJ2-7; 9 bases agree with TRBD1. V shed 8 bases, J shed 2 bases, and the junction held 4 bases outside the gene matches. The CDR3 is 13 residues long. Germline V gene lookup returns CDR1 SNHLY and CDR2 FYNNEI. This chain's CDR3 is CASQGQGPYEQYF. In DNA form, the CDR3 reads TGTGCCAGCCAGGGACAGGGCCCCTACGAGCAGTACTTC.

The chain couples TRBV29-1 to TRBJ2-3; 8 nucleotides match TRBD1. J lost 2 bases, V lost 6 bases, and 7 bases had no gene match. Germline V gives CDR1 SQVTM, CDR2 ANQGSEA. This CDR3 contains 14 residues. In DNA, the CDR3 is TGCAGCGTCACCCCGACAGGGGTCACAGATACGCAGTATTTT. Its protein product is CSVTPTGVTDTQYF.

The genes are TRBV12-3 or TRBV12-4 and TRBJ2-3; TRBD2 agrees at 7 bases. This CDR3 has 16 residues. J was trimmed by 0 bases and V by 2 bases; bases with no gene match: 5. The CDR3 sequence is CASSLPSGSSTDTQYF. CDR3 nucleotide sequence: TGTGCCAGCAGTTTACCTAGCGGTTCTAGCACAGATACGCAGTATTTT.

This chain's CDR3 is CASSLSGTGDGDTQYF. CDR3 nucleotide sequence: TGTGCCAGCAGTTTATCCGGGACAGGGGATGGAGATACGCAGTATTTT. The V and J genes are TRBV28 and TRBJ2-3, with 10 bases lining up with TRBD1. The germline V gene encodes CDR1 MDHEN and CDR2 SYDVKM. The CDR3 contains 16 residues. The V segment lost 1 base and the J segment 5 bases; nucleotides outside the gene matches: 6.

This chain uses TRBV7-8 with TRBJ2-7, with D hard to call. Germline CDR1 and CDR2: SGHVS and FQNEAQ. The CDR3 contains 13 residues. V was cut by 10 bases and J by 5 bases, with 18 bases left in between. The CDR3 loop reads CATLSPSAHEQYF. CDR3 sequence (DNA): TGTGCCACACTTTCCCCCTCGGCCCACGAGCAGTACTTC.

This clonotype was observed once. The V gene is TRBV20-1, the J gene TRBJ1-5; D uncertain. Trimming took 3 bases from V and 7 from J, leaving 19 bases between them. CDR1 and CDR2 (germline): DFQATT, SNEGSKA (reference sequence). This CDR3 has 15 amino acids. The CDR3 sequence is CSARESSGSGQPQHF. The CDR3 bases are TGCAGTGCTAGGGAGTCGTCGGGTTCTGGCCAGCCCCAGCATTTT.

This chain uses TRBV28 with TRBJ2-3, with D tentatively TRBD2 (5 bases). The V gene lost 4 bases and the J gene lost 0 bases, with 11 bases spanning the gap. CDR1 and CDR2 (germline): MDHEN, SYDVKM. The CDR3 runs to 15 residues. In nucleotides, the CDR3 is TGTGCCAGCAGTTCCGGCACTAGTAGCACAGATACGCAGTATTTT. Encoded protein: CASSSGTSSTDTQYF.

CDR3 region: CASSEGTGTYEQYF. The CDR3 region has the DNA TGTGCCAGCAGTGAAGGGACAGGGACCTACGAGCAGTACTTC. The chain is built from TRBV2 and TRBJ2-7; 8 bases are shared with TRBD1. Germline assignment: CDR1 SNHLY and CDR2 FYNNEI. J was trimmed by 2 bases and V by 1 base; bases with no gene match: 1. The CDR3 covers 14 residues.